A single TCR beta chain is shown here with its context. A much more abundant neighbour one base away suggests this may be a read error. The germline gives CDR1 SGHVS, CDR2 FQNEAQ. Trimming at V came to 5 bases and at J to 1 base, leaving 3 bases not matched to a gene. The CDR3 consists of 14 residues. Method: immunoSEQ multiplex PCR; TCRdb's copy keeps in-frame clones and lacks some. The data contain nearly 1 million clones, 60% to 85% of them singletons. This entry comes from a study of shared clonotypes between healthy human individuals. Material for sequencing was memory CD4+ T cells sorted from blood. Subset noted: CD45RA-negative fraction. The rearrangement uses TRBV7-8 and TRBJ1-1, with 8 bases fitting TRBD1. The sequence was collected from a young man in good health. The CDR3 region has the DNA TGTGCCAGCAGCCACGGACAGGGGAACACTGAAGCTTTCTTT. It yields the protein CASSHGQGNTEAFF.